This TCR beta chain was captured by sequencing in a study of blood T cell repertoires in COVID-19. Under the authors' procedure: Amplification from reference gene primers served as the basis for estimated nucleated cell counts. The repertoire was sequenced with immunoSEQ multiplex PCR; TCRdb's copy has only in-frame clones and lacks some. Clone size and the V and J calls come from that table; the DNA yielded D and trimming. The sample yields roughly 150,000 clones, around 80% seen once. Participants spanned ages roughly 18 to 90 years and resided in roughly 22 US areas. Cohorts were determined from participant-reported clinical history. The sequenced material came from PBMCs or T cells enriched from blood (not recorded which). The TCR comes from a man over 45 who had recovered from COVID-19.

CDR3 loop: CATSSETGENQPQHF. In nucleotides, the CDR3 is TGTGCCACCAGCAGCGAGACAGGGGAAAATCAGCCCCAGCATTTT. The rearrangement joins TRBV15 to TRBJ1-5, with 8 nucleotides matching TRBD1. The CDR3 is 15 residues long. The germline CDR1 and CDR2 sequences are LNHNV and YYDKDF (reference sequence). J gave up 4 bases and V 3 bases, and 5 bases lay outside the gene matches.